The entry below gives a single T cell receptor (beta chain) sequence along with its context. The V gene's germline CDR1 is SGHAT and CDR2 FQDESV (reference sequence). This CDR3 has 14 residues. The ends were cut back, 4 bases at V and 0 bases at J, with 8 bases in the middle. The data belong to a study of T cells in Graves' hyperthyroidism and ophthalmopathy. Researchers amplified the TCR beta CDR3 regions from RNA transcripts. Using the HTBI primer set, a first-round RT-PCR was run on the TCR CDR3. TCRdb recomputed calls from the multiplex PCR reads with MiXCR, one row per CDR3 protein. This table has about half a million distinct CDR3 sequences, about 16% appearing once.

The chain is built from TRBV11-1 and TRBJ2-3; D ambiguous. The TCR sequence derives from a woman in her twenties or thirties with Graves' ophthalmopathy. Sequences were obtained from blood. The CDR3 DNA is TGTGCCAGCAGCTCATGGGCAAGCACAGATACGCAGTATTTT. Its protein product is CASSSWASTDTQYF.